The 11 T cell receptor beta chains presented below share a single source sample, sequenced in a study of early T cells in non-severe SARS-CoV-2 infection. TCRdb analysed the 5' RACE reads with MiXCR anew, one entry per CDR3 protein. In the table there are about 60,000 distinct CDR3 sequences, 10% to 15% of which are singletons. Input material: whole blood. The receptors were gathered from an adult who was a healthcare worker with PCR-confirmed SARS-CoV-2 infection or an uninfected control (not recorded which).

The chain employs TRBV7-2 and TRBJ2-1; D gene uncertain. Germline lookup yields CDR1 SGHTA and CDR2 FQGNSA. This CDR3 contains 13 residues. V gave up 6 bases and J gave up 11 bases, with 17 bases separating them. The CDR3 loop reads CASSSQNPPKQFF. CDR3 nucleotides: TGTGCCAGCAGTTCGCAGAACCCTCCTAAGCAGTTCTTC.

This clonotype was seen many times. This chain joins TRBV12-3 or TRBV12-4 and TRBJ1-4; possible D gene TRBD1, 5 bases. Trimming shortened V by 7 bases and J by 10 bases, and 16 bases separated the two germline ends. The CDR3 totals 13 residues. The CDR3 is CASTEPGAPKLFF. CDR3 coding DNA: TGTGCCAGCACCGAACCCGGGGCCCCAAAACTGTTTTTT.

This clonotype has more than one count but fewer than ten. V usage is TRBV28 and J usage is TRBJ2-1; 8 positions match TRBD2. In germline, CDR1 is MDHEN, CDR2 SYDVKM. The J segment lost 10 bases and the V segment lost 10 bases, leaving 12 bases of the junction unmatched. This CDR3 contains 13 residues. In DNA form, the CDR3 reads TGTGCCATCACTAGCGGCGCCCTCAGGGAGCAGTTCTTC. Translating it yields CAITSGALREQFF.

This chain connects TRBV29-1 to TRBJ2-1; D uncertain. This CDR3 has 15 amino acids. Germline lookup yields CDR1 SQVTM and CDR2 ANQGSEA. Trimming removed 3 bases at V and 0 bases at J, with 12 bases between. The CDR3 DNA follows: TGCAGCGTTGAGGGTACCGCTGGCTCCTACAATGAGCAGTTCTTC. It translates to CSVEGTAGSYNEQFF.

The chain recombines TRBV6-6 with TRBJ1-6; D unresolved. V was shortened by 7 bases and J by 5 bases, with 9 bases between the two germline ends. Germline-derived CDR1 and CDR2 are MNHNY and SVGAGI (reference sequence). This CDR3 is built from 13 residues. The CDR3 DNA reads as TGTGCCAGCACCAACGCCCATAATTCACCCCTCCACTTT. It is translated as CASTNAHNSPLHF.

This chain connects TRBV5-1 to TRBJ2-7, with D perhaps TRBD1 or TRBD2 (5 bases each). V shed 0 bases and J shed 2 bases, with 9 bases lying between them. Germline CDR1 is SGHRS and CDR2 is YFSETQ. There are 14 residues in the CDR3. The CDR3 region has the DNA TGCGCCAGCAGCTTGGGTTGGGGACCCTACGAGCAGTACTTC. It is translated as CASSLGWGPYEQYF.

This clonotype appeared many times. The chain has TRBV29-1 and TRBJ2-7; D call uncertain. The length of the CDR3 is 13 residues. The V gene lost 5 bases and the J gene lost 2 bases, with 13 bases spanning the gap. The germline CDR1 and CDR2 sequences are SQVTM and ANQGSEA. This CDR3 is CSVQSMLPYEQYF. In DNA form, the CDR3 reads TGCAGCGTTCAATCAATGTTACCCTACGAGCAGTACTTC.

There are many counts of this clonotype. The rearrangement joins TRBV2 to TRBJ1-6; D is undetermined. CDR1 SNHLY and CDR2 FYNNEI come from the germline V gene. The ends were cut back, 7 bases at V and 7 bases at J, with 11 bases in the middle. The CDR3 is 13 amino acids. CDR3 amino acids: CASTAARNSPLHF. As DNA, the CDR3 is TGTGCCAGCACAGCCGCTAGAAATTCACCCCTCCACTTT.

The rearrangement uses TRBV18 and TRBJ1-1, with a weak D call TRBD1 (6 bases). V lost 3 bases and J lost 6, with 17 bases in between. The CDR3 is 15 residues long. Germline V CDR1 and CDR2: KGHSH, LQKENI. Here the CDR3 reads CASSPTSGGGAEAFF. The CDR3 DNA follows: TGTGCCAGCTCACCGACCAGTGGTGGGGGCGCTGAAGCTTTCTTT.

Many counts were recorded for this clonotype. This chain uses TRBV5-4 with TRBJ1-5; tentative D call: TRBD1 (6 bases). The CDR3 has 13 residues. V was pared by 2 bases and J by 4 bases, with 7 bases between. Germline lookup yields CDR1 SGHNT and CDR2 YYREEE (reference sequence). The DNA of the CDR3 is TGTGCCAGCAGCTTTGACAGGAATCAGCCCCAGCATTTT. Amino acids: CASSFDRNQPQHF.

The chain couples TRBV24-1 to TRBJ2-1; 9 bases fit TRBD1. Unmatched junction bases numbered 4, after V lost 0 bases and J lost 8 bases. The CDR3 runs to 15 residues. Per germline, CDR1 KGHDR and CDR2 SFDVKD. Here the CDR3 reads CATSDLGTGRDEQFF. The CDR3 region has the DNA TGTGCCACCAGTGATTTGGGGACAGGGCGCGATGAGCAGTTCTTC.